This record concerns one T cell receptor beta chain sequence. The antigen is unknown. This specimen comes from a study of T cell clones after liver transplantation. Across the whole study: Graft-donor-reactive sequences were compared with third-party-reactive TCRbeta sequences from pre-transplant mixed lymphocyte reactions. HCV positivity affected three of eight recipients; the rest lacked autoimmune or viral indications. At least one year of complete immunosuppression withdrawal without enzymes over twice normal defined tolerance. General observations from the study: A larger donor-reactive than third-party decline suggested partial antigen-specific deletion.

Assay: immunoSEQ multiplex PCR; the TCRdb copy retains only in-frame clones and omits some. The sample has approximately 100,000 clones, around 83% seen once. V lost 2 bases and J 6 bases, leaving 4 bases between the germline ends. This CDR3 comprises 11 residues. Germline loops: CDR1 SGHRS, CDR2 YFSETQ. The chain uses TRBV5-1 and TRBJ2-3; no reliable D call. The starting material was CD4+ T cells from blood, obtained before liver transplant. The sequence was obtained from a human donor who received a liver transplant. CDR3 in amino acids: CASSLWDTQYF. Here the CDR3 DNA reads TGCGCCAGCAGCTTATGGGATACGCAGTATTTT.